This passage covers 31 T cell receptor beta chains from one sample sequenced in a study of blood T cell repertoires in COVID-19. Sequencing used immunoSEQ multiplex PCR; TCRdb keeps in-frame clones, though not all of them. The sample lists some 150,000 clones; approximately 81% were seen once. Specimen: peripheral blood. The receptors come from a man aged 35 to 55 with acute or convalescent COVID-19.

This chain uses TRBV9 with TRBJ1-1; 7 bases match TRBD1. This CDR3 contains 15 residues. CDR1 is SGDLS and CDR2 is YYNGEE in the germline V gene. Unmatched junction bases numbered 10, after V lost 4 bases and J lost 4 bases. As DNA, the CDR3 is TGTGCCAGCAGCCTAGAGGGGGCTCCGGGCACTGAAGCTTTCTTT. This gives the protein CASSLEGAPGTEAFF.

The chain links TRBV6-5 to TRBJ1-2; D gene uncertain. The CDR3 runs to 15 residues. V lost 2 bases and J lost 3, with 13 bases in between. The V gene's germline CDR1 is MNHEY and CDR2 SVGAGI. CDR3 bases: TGTGCCAGCAGTTACCGACTCCCCGGCGACTATGGCTACACCTTC. Its protein is CASSYRLPGDYGYTF.

The rearrangement links TRBV5-4 to TRBJ2-7; D ambiguous. The CDR3 length is 12 residues. V lost 0 bases, J lost 7 bases, and 8 bases lay in between. Germline CDR1 SGHNT, CDR2 YYREEE (reference sequence). CDR3 residues: CASSLEENEQYF. The CDR3 DNA follows: TGTGCCAGCAGCTTGGAAGAGAATGAGCAGTACTTC.

The chain links TRBV7-2 to TRBJ1-4; tentatively, D is TRBD1 (5 bases). Germline loops: CDR1 SGHTA, CDR2 FQGNSA. The CDR3 loop spans 14 amino acids. V dropped 6 bases and J dropped 7 bases, with 15 bases sitting between them. CDR3: CASSTNGGGEKLFF. The CDR3 DNA reads as TGTGCCAGCAGTACGAACGGGGGAGGTGAAAAACTGTTTTTT. Full variable domain (missing parts from reference TRBV7-2 and TRBJ1-4): GAGVSQSPSNKVTEKGKDVELRCDPISGHTALYWYRQSLGQGLEFLIYFQGNSAPDKSGLPSDRFSAERTGGSVSTLTIQRTQQEDSAVYLCASSTNGGGEKLFFGSGTQLSVL.

This chain connects TRBV6-5 to TRBJ1-1, with unresolved D. Looked up from germline, CDR1 is MNHEY and CDR2 is SVGAGI. The germline V and J ends were trimmed by 2 bases and 0 bases, with 10 bases remaining between them. The CDR3 totals 15 residues. The CDR3 DNA sequence: TGTGCCAGCAGTTACACGTGGGGAGTGAACACTGAAGCTTTCTTT. Its protein product is CASSYTWGVNTEAFF.

A single count supports this clone. This chain uses TRBV5-1 with TRBJ1-2, with a possible D match to TRBD1 (5 bases). V lost 4 bases and J lost 8, with 15 bases in between. This CDR3 is 13 amino acids long. CDR1 is SGHRS, CDR2 YFSETQ, per germline. Here the CDR3 reads CASSQTAERGYTF. The CDR3 nucleotides read TGCGCCAGCAGCCAGACAGCCGAACGGGGCTACACCTTC.

There are a few counts of this clone. The chain has TRBV25-1 and TRBJ1-4; 7 bases match TRBD1. The germline V gene encodes CDR1 MGHDK and CDR2 SYGVNS. The J segment lost 7 bases and the V segment lost 4 bases, leaving 6 bases of the junction unmatched. The CDR3 consists of 14 residues. The CDR3 sequence is CASSGGAGGEKLFF. The CDR3 DNA reads as TGTGCCAGCAGTGGGGGTGCAGGGGGTGAAAAACTGTTTTTT. Full variable domain (remainder filled in from reference TRBV25-1 and TRBJ1-4): EADIYQTPRYLVIGTGKKITLECSQTMGHDKMYWYQQDPGMELHLIHYSYGVNSTEKGDLSSESTVSRIRTEHFPLTLESARPSHTSQYLCASSGGAGGEKLFFGSGTQLSVL.

The chain carries TRBV27 and TRBJ2-2; D is perhaps TRBD2 (6 bases). V was trimmed by 6 bases and J by 3 bases, leaving 14 bases between them. The CDR3 is 15 amino acids. Germline V gene sequence: CDR1 MNHEY, CDR2 SMNVEV (reference sequence). The CDR3 protein is CASRYTGTYTGELFF. The CDR3 region has the DNA TGTGCCAGCAGATACACGGGGACTTACACCGGGGAGCTGTTTTTT.

In its sample, this clone was seen once. J is TRBJ1-4 and V is TRBV6-5, with D uncertain. CDR1 is MNHEY, CDR2 SVGAGI, per germline. The length of the CDR3 is 14 residues. Trimming took 2 bases from V and 3 from J, leaving 7 bases between them. The CDR3 DNA reads as TGTGCCAGCAGTTACGGGCCCGCTAATGAAAAACTGTTTTTT. It is translated as CASSYGPANEKLFF.

The chain combines TRBV2 with TRBJ1-2; 8 bases agree with TRBD1. Germline V gene data show CDR1 as SNHLY and CDR2 as FYNNEI. CDR3 size: 13 residues. J was trimmed by 6 bases and V by 5 bases; bases with no gene match: 5. This chain's CDR3 is CASSILQGDGYTF. The CDR3 nucleotides are TGTGCCAGCAGTATACTACAGGGGGATGGCTACACCTTC. The entire variable domain, with the rest obtained from reference TRBV2 and TRBJ1-2, is as follows: EPEVTQTPSHQVTQMGQEVILRCVPISNHLYFYWYRQILGQKVEFLVSFYNNEISEKSEIFDDQFSVERPDGSNFTLKIRSTKLEDSAMYFCASSILQGDGYTFGSGTRLTVV.

This sequence joins TRBV3-1 (or the pseudogene TRBV3-2) and TRBJ2-3; 7 bases agree with TRBD1. The CDR3 totals 15 residues. Per the germline V gene, CDR1 is LGHDT and CDR2 is YNNKEL (reference sequence). Trimming cost V 5 bases and J 3 bases; bases outside gene matches: 8. For the CDR3, the DNA is TGTGCCAGCAGCGATCTGCACAGGGGAACAGATACGCAGTATTTT. The encoded protein is CASSDLHRGTDTQYF.

This chain links TRBV9 with TRBJ1-2, with D perhaps matching TRBD1 (6 bases). Germline CDR1 and CDR2: SGDLS and YYNGEE. CDR3 length: 15 residues. Trimming took 0 bases from V and 5 from J, leaving 14 bases between them. Here the CDR3 reads CASSVGTVLRYGYTF. CDR3 bases: TGTGCCAGCAGCGTAGGGACAGTCTTAAGGTATGGCTACACCTTC.

V is TRBV5-6 and J is TRBJ1-1; possible D gene TRBD1, 5 bases. Germline V gene sequence: CDR1 SGHDT, CDR2 YYEEEE. The CDR3 covers 14 residues. Between the trimmed V and J ends, which lost 4 bases and 4 bases, there was a span of 14 bases. DNA of the CDR3: TGTGCCAGCAGCCTGGGGGTACAGGTCACTGAAGCTTTCTTT. This codes for CASSLGVQVTEAFF.

The chain employs TRBV10-3 and TRBJ2-5; tentative D call: TRBD2 (7 bases). The CDR3 is made up of 15 amino acids. V lost 4 bases and J lost 1, with 13 bases in between. Germline-derived CDR1 and CDR2 are ENHRY and SYGVKD. The CDR3 protein is CAISGLRGGQETQYF. The CDR3 DNA follows: TGTGCCATCAGTGGGTTGAGGGGGGGCCAAGAGACCCAGTACTTC.

This chain connects TRBV10-3 to TRBJ2-7; TRBD2 matches 9 bases. After removal of 9 bases from V and 2 bases from J, the junction contained 11 bases not matched to a gene. The germline V gene has CDR1 ENHRY and CDR2 SYGVKD. The CDR3 totals 15 residues. The CDR3 here is CAISGTSRLAYEQYF. The CDR3 nucleotides read TGTGCCATTTCCGGGACTAGCCGTCTCGCCTACGAGCAGTACTTC.

The chain recombines TRBV6-5 with TRBJ1-1; D is perhaps TRBD1 (6 bases). CDR1 is MNHEY, CDR2 SVGAGI, per germline. The CDR3 has 13 amino acids. V lost 8 bases, J lost 0 bases, and 10 bases lay in between. CDR3 in amino acids: CASLGQMNTEAFF. The CDR3 region has the DNA TGTGCCAGCCTTGGACAGATGAACACTGAAGCTTTCTTT.

This rearrangement joins TRBV5-6 to TRBJ2-7; D might be TRBD1 (6 bases). The CDR3 totals 13 residues. V lost 4 bases and J lost 6, with 14 bases in between. Germline V gene sequence: CDR1 SGHDT, CDR2 YYEEEE. CDR3 sequence: CASSPWGPGEQYF. CDR3 in DNA: TGTGCCAGCAGCCCCTGGGGGCCAGGCGAGCAGTACTTC.

The V and J genes are TRBV6-5 and TRBJ2-7, with 8 bases identical to TRBD1. J lost 6 bases, V lost 3 bases, and 7 bases had no gene match. This CDR3 has 14 residues. Germline CDR1 and CDR2: MNHEY and SVGAGI. CDR3 in DNA: TGTGCCAGCAGTTATGCGACAGGGGTGGCCGAGCAGTACTTC. The encoded protein is CASSYATGVAEQYF.

CDR3 protein: CASSTGTVNTEAFF. CDR3 DNA sequence: TGCGCCAGCAGCACCGGGACTGTGAACACTGAAGCTTTCTTT. The chain carries TRBV5-1 and TRBJ1-1; a weak D match, TRBD1 (5 bases). Germline V gene sequence: CDR1 SGHRS, CDR2 YFSETQ. The CDR3 length is 14 residues. With 4 bases removed from V and 0 bases from J, the gap between germline ends came to 10 bases.

CDR3 protein: CASSPGTGGNTIYF. DNA of the CDR3: TGTGCCAGCAGCCCCGGGACAGGCGGAAACACCATATATTTT. The chain uses TRBV7-2 and TRBJ1-3; 8 nucleotides agree with TRBD1. The V gene's germline CDR1 is SGHTA and CDR2 FQGNSA. There are 14 residues in the CDR3. Trimming took 5 bases from V and 4 from J; bases not matched to a gene: 4.

This rearrangement joins TRBV9 to TRBJ1-5; the match to TRBD1 covers 8 bases. The CDR3 has 14 amino acids. Germline-derived CDR1 and CDR2 are SGDLS and YYNGEE. The V and J ends lost 3 bases and 6 bases, in that order; junction bases with no gene match: 5. The CDR3 loop is CASSAGGPSQPQHF. As DNA, the CDR3 is TGTGCCAGCAGCGCAGGGGGCCCGAGTCAGCCCCAGCATTTT.

The chain's CDR3 is CASSFQGPRTEAFF. CDR3 coding DNA: TGTGCCAGCAGTTTTCAGGGCCCGAGGACTGAAGCTTTCTTT. The chain has TRBV28 and TRBJ1-1; maybe TRBD1 (5 bases). V was clipped by 3 bases and J by 5 bases, with 13 bases between them. Germline V gene data show CDR1 as MDHEN and CDR2 as SYDVKM. The CDR3 sequence is 14 residues long. Full variable domain (missing parts from reference TRBV28 and TRBJ1-1): DVKVTQSSRYLVKRTGEKVFLECVQDMDHENMFWYRQDPGLGLRLIYFSYDVKMKEKGDIPEGYSVSREKKERFSLILESASTNQTSMYLCASSFQGPRTEAFFGQGTRLTVV.

The chain employs TRBV15 and TRBJ1-2; no clear D gene. V lost 0 bases, J lost 5 bases, and 7 bases lay in between. The CDR3 contains 13 residues. The germline CDR1 and CDR2 sequences are LNHNV and YYDKDF (reference sequence). This chain's CDR3 is CATSRDFQYGYTF. As DNA, the CDR3 is TGTGCCACCAGCAGAGATTTCCAGTATGGCTACACCTTC.

For the CDR3, the DNA is TGTGCCAGTCAGGGGGGCACAGATACGCAGTATTTT. Translation gives CASQGGTDTQYF. V usage is TRBV12-3 or TRBV12-4 and J usage is TRBJ2-3, with 7 bases aligning to TRBD1. This CDR3 is 12 amino acids long. Germline trimming cut 9 bases from V and 1 base from J; bases unmatched to any gene: 1.

The gene calls are TRBV27 and TRBJ1-6; unclear D gene. Germline CDR1 MNHEY, CDR2 SMNVEV (reference sequence). The CDR3 has 18 residues. V was clipped by 0 bases and J by 0 bases, with 12 bases between them. CDR3 in amino acids: CASSLSTGFSSYNSPLHF. In DNA form, the CDR3 reads TGTGCCAGCAGTTTATCTACGGGTTTCAGCTCCTATAATTCACCCCTCCACTTT.

The V call is TRBV5-8, the J call TRBJ2-7, with 8 bases aligning to TRBD1. Germline lookup yields CDR1 SGHTS and CDR2 YDEGEE. The CDR3 loop spans 15 amino acids. Trimming removed 4 bases from V and 3 bases from J; junction bases left unmatched: 9. The CDR3 protein is CASSRFRQGRYEQYF. CDR3 sequence (DNA): TGTGCCAGCAGCCGATTCCGACAGGGGCGCTACGAGCAGTACTTC.

The chain carries TRBV3-1 (or the pseudogene TRBV3-2) and TRBJ2-2, with a tentative D call TRBD1 (6 bases). V lost 3 bases and J lost 5, with 10 bases in between. The CDR3 contains 14 residues. Germline V CDR1 and CDR2: LGHDT, YNNKEL (reference sequence). CDR3 nucleotides: TGTGCCAGCAGCCAGCGAAGGGGGACCGGGGAGCTGTTTTTT. It is translated as CASSQRRGTGELFF.

The chain carries TRBV4-3 and TRBJ2-2, with a tentative D call TRBD1 (6 bases). Trimming pared 0 bases from V and 2 bases from J, leaving 7 bases between. Germline CDR1 and CDR2: LGHNA and YSLEER. This CDR3 comprises 15 residues. The CDR3: CASSQEGHNTGELFF. Written as DNA, the CDR3 is TGCGCCAGCAGCCAAGAGGGACATAACACCGGGGAGCTGTTTTTT.

This chain links TRBV30 with TRBJ2-5; D unclear. The germline V gene has CDR1 GTSNPN and CDR2 SVGIG (reference sequence). CDR3 length equals 13 residues. With 2 bases removed from V and 2 bases from J, the gap between germline ends came to 9 bases. CDR3: CAWSSRLQETQYF. CDR3 DNA sequence: TGTGCCTGGAGTAGCAGGCTTCAAGAGACCCAGTACTTC.

The J gene is TRBJ2-2, the V gene TRBV9; a weak D match, TRBD2 (6 bases). V lost 0 bases, J lost 3 bases, and 15 bases lay in between. CDR3 size: 17 residues. The germline CDR1 and CDR2 sequences are SGDLS and YYNGEE. CDR3 sequence reads: CASSVAGGGGYTGELFF. CDR3 sequence (DNA): TGTGCCAGCAGCGTAGCTGGGGGAGGAGGGTACACCGGGGAGCTGTTTTTT.

The rearrangement uses TRBV12-5 and TRBJ1-5; no clear D. The ends were cut back, 6 bases at V and 6 bases at J, with 6 bases in the middle. CDR3 length equals 11 residues. Per germline, CDR1 LGHNT and CDR2 FRNRAP. The CDR3 region has the DNA TGTGCTAGTGGACCCAGTCAGCCCCAGCATTTT. As protein: CASGPSQPQHF.